The sequence of this TCR beta chain was determined in a study of quantifying T cell responses using KT2 cells. Study context: RNA was reverse transcribed with TCR alpha and beta constant-region primers.

An oligo carrying a UMI was ligated to the cDNA 3' end. First-round PCR used about 4 cycles and beta primers RC1.1 and RC1.2 covering TRBC1 and TRBC2. From the second PCR onward, TCR alpha and beta chains were processed separately. TCRdb used MiXCR to reprocess the UMI-ligation and nested PCR reads, holding one entry per CDR3 protein. The sample includes 40,000 to 60,000 distinct CDR3 sequences, 11% of them seen just once. This clonotype has more than one count but fewer than ten. The trim removed 0 bases at V and 7 bases at J, leaving 12 bases unmatched. The CDR3 contains 20 residues. Germline CDR1 is LNHDA and CDR2 is SQIVND (reference sequence).

This chain joins TRBV19 and TRBJ2-1; 16 bases match TRBD2. The sample was PBMCs spiked with cells of the T cell clone KT2. The receptor comes from a human donor. This CDR3 is CASSIDRGLAGGSLSNEQFF. Written as DNA, the CDR3 is TGTGCCAGTAGTATAGATCGGGGACTAGCGGGGGGGAGCCTCTCGAATGAGCAGTTCTTC.